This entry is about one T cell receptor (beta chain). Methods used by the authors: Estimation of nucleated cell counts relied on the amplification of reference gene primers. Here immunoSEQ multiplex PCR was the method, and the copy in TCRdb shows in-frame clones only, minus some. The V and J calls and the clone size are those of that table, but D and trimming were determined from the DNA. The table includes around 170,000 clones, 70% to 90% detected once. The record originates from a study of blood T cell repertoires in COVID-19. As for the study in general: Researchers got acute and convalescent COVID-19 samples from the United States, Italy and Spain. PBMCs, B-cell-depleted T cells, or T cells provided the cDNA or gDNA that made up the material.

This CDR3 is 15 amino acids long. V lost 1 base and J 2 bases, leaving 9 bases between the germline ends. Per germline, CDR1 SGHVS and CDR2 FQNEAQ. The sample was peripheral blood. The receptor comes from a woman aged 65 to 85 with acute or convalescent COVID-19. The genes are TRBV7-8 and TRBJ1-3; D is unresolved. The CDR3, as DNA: TGTGCCAGCAGCTTAGTGACGGGGACTGGAAACACCATATATTTT. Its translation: CASSLVTGTGNTIYF. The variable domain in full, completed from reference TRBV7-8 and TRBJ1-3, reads GAGVSQSPRYKVAKRGQDVALRCDPISGHVSLFWYQQALGQGPEFLTYFQNEAQLDKSGLPSDRFFAERPEGSVSTLKIQRTQQEDSAVYLCASSLVTGTGNTIYFGEGSWLTVV.